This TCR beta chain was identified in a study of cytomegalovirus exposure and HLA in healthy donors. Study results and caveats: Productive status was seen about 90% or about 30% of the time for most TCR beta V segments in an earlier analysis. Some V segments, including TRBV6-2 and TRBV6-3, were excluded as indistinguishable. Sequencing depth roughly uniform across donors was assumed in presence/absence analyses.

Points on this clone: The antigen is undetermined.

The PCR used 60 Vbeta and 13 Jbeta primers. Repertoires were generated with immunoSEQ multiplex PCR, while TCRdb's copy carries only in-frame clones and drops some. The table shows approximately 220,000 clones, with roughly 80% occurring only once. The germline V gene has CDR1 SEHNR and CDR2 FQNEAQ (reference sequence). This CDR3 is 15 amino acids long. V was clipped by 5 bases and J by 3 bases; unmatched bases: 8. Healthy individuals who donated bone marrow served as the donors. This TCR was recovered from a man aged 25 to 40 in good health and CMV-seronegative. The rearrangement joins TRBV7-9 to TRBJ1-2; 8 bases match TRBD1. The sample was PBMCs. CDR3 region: CASSPRTGRDYGYTF. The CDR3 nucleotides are TGTGCCAGCAGCCCGCGGACAGGGAGGGACTATGGCTACACCTTC.